This T cell receptor (beta chain) was sequenced during a study of pediatric ulcerative colitis. Findings and caveats of the study: A couple of patients had blood samples with substantially reduced template counts. Ulcerative colitis patients shared more blood-rectal clones than controls. Rectal pinch biopsies may have included blood-derived T cells, especially in patients with overt colitis. Repertoires came from total lymphocyte DNA, not specific subsets.

Rectal tissue came from one to two pinch biopsies taken at colonoscopy. This clone was observed a single time. Its target is not known. Measured with immunoSEQ multiplex PCR; TCRdb has only the in-frame clones, and not every one. The data show about 16,000 clones, with around 80% seen just once and more than 6.5% held by the top ten. CDR3 length: 14 residues. Per the germline V gene, CDR1 is MNHNY and CDR2 is SVGAGI (reference sequence). The V and J ends lost 7 bases and 4 bases, in that order; junction bases with no gene match: 8. Sequencing input: gut tissue. This TCR derives from a boy aged 5-17 years who was a control in a study of pediatric ulcerative colitis. The rearrangement joins TRBV6-6 to TRBJ2-3; 7 positions agree with TRBD1. CDR3 DNA: TGTGCCAGCACCCGAGGGACAGCCCCAGATACGCAGTATTTT. Translation gives CASTRGTAPDTQYF.